One sample yielded the 27 T cell receptor beta chains listed below, sequenced in a study of brain T cells in children with intractable seizures. Clones were read by immunoSEQ multiplex PCR, and TCRdb kept only the in-frame ones, dropping some. The sample carries under 400,000 clones, 93% recorded once. Time point of the sample: blood from clinic visit 5 months post-surgery; TSC patient then seizure free. Sequences were derived from peripheral blood, sampled roughly 5 months after surgery. These receptor sequences come from a boy under two years old with tuberous sclerosis and intractable seizures.

The V and J genes are TRBV7-2 and TRBJ1-1, with D unclear. Trimming cost V 3 bases and J 0 bases, with 11 bases left between them. This CDR3 is 15 amino acids long. Per germline, CDR1 SGHTA and CDR2 FQGNSA. Written as DNA, the CDR3 is TGTGCCAGCAGCTTTAGTCACGGAATGAACACTGAAGCTTTCTTT. It encodes CASSFSHGMNTEAFF. Variable domain in full (rest from reference TRBV7-2 and TRBJ1-1): GAGVSQSPSNKVTEKGKDVELRCDPISGHTALYWYRQSLGQGLEFLIYFQGNSAPDKSGLPSDRFSAERTGGSVSTLTIQRTQQEDSAVYLCASSFSHGMNTEAFFGQGTRLTVV.

The chain carries TRBV7-9 and TRBJ2-2; a weak D match, TRBD2 (5 bases). The germline gives CDR1 SEHNR, CDR2 FQNEAQ (reference sequence). CDR3 length equals 17 residues. V was shortened by 0 bases and J by 2 bases, with 13 bases between the two germline ends. CDR3 nucleotide sequence: TGTGCCAGCAGCTTAGCTTTTGGACGGGAAAACACCGGGGAGCTGTTTTTT. Its protein product is CASSLAFGRENTGELFF. Full variable domain (rest looked up from reference TRBV7-9 and TRBJ2-2): DTGVSQNPRHKITKRGQNVTFRCDPISEHNRLYWYRQTLGQGPEFLTYFQNEAQLEKSRLLSDRFSAERPKGSFSTLEIQRTEQGDSAMYLCASSLAFGRENTGELFFGEGSRLTVL.

The chain couples TRBV21-1 to TRBJ2-1; the table assigns TRBD1, which was not confirmed against the DNA. TRBV21-1 is a pseudogene locus. The length of the CDR3 is 16 residues. The CDR3 reads CASSGHRQGAVNEQFF. The CDR3 coding sequence is TGTGCCAGCAGCGGACACCGACAGGGGGCCGTCAATGAGCAGTTCTTC.

This chain links TRBV2 with TRBJ2-2, with TRBD1 as a possible D gene (5 bases). The V and J ends lost 6 bases and 4 bases respectively, with 12 bases between them. This CDR3 has 14 amino acids. Per the germline V gene, CDR1 is SNHLY and CDR2 is FYNNEI. The CDR3 is CASRSRVATGELFF. CDR3 bases: TGTGCCAGCAGGTCCAGGGTGGCCACCGGGGAGCTGTTTTTT.

The genes are TRBV9 and TRBJ1-2, with D perhaps TRBD1 (6 bases). Per the germline V gene, CDR1 is SGDLS and CDR2 is YYNGEE. CDR3 length: 14 amino acids. Trimming cost V 3 bases and J 8 bases, with 17 bases left between them. CDR3 sequence reads: CASSAGWGAMGYTF. The DNA for the CDR3 is TGTGCCAGCAGCGCCGGATGGGGGGCCATGGGCTACACCTTC.

The CDR3 region is CASSIDSTETNYGYTF. The DNA of the CDR3 is TGTGCCAGTAGTATCGACTCTACAGAGACTAACTATGGCTACACCTTC. This chain connects TRBV19 to TRBJ1-2, with D unresolved. The CDR3 runs to 16 residues. Germline CDR1 reads LNHDA; CDR2 reads SQIVND (reference sequence). V lost 3 bases and J 0 bases, leaving 14 bases between the germline ends.

V usage is TRBV24-1 and J usage is TRBJ2-2; maybe TRBD1 (5 bases). With 5 bases removed from V and 3 bases from J, the gap between germline ends came to 9 bases. The CDR3 has 14 residues. Germline values: CDR1 KGHDR, CDR2 SFDVKD. The CDR3 nucleotides read TGTGCCACCAGTGCAAGCAGGGACACCGGGGAGCTGTTTTTT. It translates to CATSASRDTGELFF.

The rearrangement uses TRBV4-1 and TRBJ2-5; 7 nucleotides line up with TRBD1. CDR1 is MGHRA and CDR2 is YSYEKL in the germline V gene. Trimming took 0 bases from V and 2 from J; bases not matched to a gene: 12. The CDR3 is 18 amino acids. The CDR3 DNA is TGCGCCAGCAGCCAAGATTTTAGGCAGGGGGAGTATCAAGAGACCCAGTACTTC. Its translation: CASSQDFRQGEYQETQYF.

The gene calls are TRBV5-6 and TRBJ2-7, with a possible D match to TRBD1 (6 bases). The CDR3 spans 11 residues. Germline CDR1 reads SGHDT; CDR2 reads YYEEEE. Trimming removed 3 bases at V and 6 bases at J, with 7 bases between. This CDR3 is CASSSRGEQYF. The CDR3 DNA reads TGTGCCAGCAGCTCCAGGGGCGAGCAGTACTTC.

The rearrangement joins TRBV7-9 to TRBJ2-3; D call uncertain. The CDR3 totals 15 residues. CDR1 and CDR2 (germline): SEHNR, FQNEAQ (reference sequence). V lost 1 base, J lost 0 bases, and 8 bases lay in between. The CDR3 is CASSLEAASTDTQYF. CDR3 DNA sequence: TGTGCCAGCAGCTTAGAGGCAGCTAGCACAGATACGCAGTATTTT.

The chain employs TRBV2 and TRBJ1-5; D might be TRBD1 (6 bases). The V gene's germline CDR1 is SNHLY and CDR2 FYNNEI. Trimming cost V 7 bases and J 5 bases, with 15 bases left between them. The CDR3 is made up of 14 amino acids. This CDR3 is CASTAQGGHQPQHF. The CDR3 DNA is TGTGCCAGCACGGCACAGGGAGGCCATCAGCCCCAGCATTTT.

The chain carries TRBV10-3 and TRBJ2-5; D gene uncertain. The germline CDR1 and CDR2 sequences are ENHRY and SYGVKD. Trimming stripped 4 bases from V and 8 bases from J, with 8 bases between. The CDR3 loop spans 11 amino acids. CDR3 sequence: CAISAKPTQYF. The CDR3 nucleotides read TGTGCCATCAGTGCCAAGCCCACCCAGTACTTC.

This sequence joins TRBV24-1 and TRBJ1-5, with D hard to call. Germline V gene lookup returns CDR1 KGHDR and CDR2 SFDVKD. Trimming left V 12 bases short and J 6 bases short, with 20 bases between. The CDR3 length is 14 residues. The CDR3 nucleotides are TGTGCCGCGGGCGACGCTACACGGGGTCAGCCCCAGCATTTT. Its protein product is CAAGDATRGQPQHF.

The V call is TRBV7-9, the J call TRBJ2-7, with D tentatively TRBD1 or TRBD2 (5 bases each). V lost 3 bases and J 2 bases, leaving 14 bases between the germline ends. The CDR3 has 15 amino acids. Germline loops: CDR1 SEHNR, CDR2 FQNEAQ (reference sequence). DNA of the CDR3: TGTGCCAGCAGCTTTTTAGGCCAGGGAGCCTACGAGCAGTACTTC. Its protein is CASSFLGQGAYEQYF. Variable domain in full (rest from reference TRBV7-9 and TRBJ2-7): DTGVSQNPRHKITKRGQNVTFRCDPISEHNRLYWYRQTLGQGPEFLTYFQNEAQLEKSRLLSDRFSAERPKGSFSTLEIQRTEQGDSAMYLCASSFLGQGAYEQYFGPGTRLTVT.

V and J are TRBV3-1 (or the pseudogene TRBV3-2) and TRBJ2-1; the match to TRBD2 covers 9 bases. V was clipped by 3 bases and J by 1 base; unmatched bases: 1. Germline V gene lookup returns CDR1 LGHDT and CDR2 YNNKEL (reference sequence). The CDR3 is 15 amino acids. CDR3 sequence reads: CASSHLAGSYNEQFF. CDR3 coding DNA: TGTGCCAGCAGCCACCTAGCGGGGTCCTACAATGAGCAGTTCTTC.

The chain has TRBV7-8 and TRBJ1-4; 10 bases align to TRBD1. The CDR3 is made up of 16 amino acids. Losses at the gene ends were 5 bases for V and 8 bases for J; bases not matched to a gene: 11. In germline, CDR1 is SGHVS, CDR2 FQNEAQ. The CDR3 region has the DNA TGTGCCAGCAGCCCGACGTGGGACAGGGGTAGAGAAAAACTGTTTTTT. It encodes CASSPTWDRGREKLFF. The full variable domain, completed using reference TRBV7-8 and TRBJ1-4, is GAGVSQSPRYKVAKRGQDVALRCDPISGHVSLFWYQQALGQGPEFLTYFQNEAQLDKSGLPSDRFFAERPEGSVSTLKIQRTQQEDSAVYLCASSPTWDRGREKLFFGSGTQLSVL.

The chain couples TRBV5-1 to TRBJ2-7; TRBD1 aligns across 10 bases. Trimming removed 3 bases from V and 0 bases from J; junction bases left unmatched: 3. The V gene's germline CDR1 is SGHRS and CDR2 YFSETQ. The CDR3 totals 15 residues. The CDR3, as DNA: TGCGCCAGCAGCTGGGACAGGGGCCTCTCCTACGAGCAGTACTTC. This sequence encodes CASSWDRGLSYEQYF.

This chain uses TRBV7-6 with TRBJ2-5; D is unclear. The V end was cut by 2 bases, the J end by 1 base, with 11 bases between. CDR1 and CDR2 (germline): SGHVS, FNYEAQ. The CDR3 spans 15 residues. CDR3 nucleotides: TGTGCCAGCAGCTTACATCCCCGGGCCCAAGAGACCCAGTACTTC. It yields the protein CASSLHPRAQETQYF.

J is TRBJ1-3 and V is TRBV3-1 (or the pseudogene TRBV3-2); D ambiguous. CDR1 and CDR2 from the germline V gene are LGHDT and YNNKEL (reference sequence). The length of the CDR3 is 14 residues. V was pared by 4 bases and J by 0 bases, with 7 bases between. The CDR3 is CASSRRNSGNTIYF. The CDR3 bases are TGTGCCAGCAGCCGCAGGAACTCTGGAAACACCATATATTTT.

The chain combines TRBV27 with TRBJ1-4; D unclear. V lost 3 bases and J 11 bases, leaving 13 bases between the germline ends. Germline V gene lookup returns CDR1 MNHEY and CDR2 SMNVEV (reference sequence). The CDR3 totals 13 residues. The CDR3 DNA is TGTGCCAGCAGTTTTGGGGTGGGGAGGAAACTGTTTTTT. Translation gives CASSFGVGRKLFF. Together with reference TRBV27 and TRBJ1-4, the CDR3 gives the full variable domain: EAQVTQNPRYLITVTGKKLTVTCSQNMNHEYMSWYRQDPGLGLRQIYYSMNVEVTDKGDVPEGYKVSRKEKRNFPLILESPSPNQTSLYFCASSFGVGRKLFFGSGTQLSVL.

The genes are TRBV30 and TRBJ2-5, with 11 bases aligning to TRBD2. Trimming took 2 bases from V and 3 from J; bases not matched to a gene: 14. There are 18 residues in the CDR3. The germline CDR1 and CDR2 sequences are GTSNPN and SVGIG (reference sequence). This CDR3 reads CAWSRGLGGSGGEETQYF. The CDR3 DNA reads TGTGCCTGGAGTAGAGGTCTCGGCGGTAGCGGGGGGGAAGAGACCCAGTACTTC.

This chain links TRBV7-9 with TRBJ2-5; D remains ambiguous. The CDR3 contains 14 residues. Per germline, CDR1 SEHNR and CDR2 FQNEAQ (reference sequence). The V gene lost 5 bases and the J gene lost 5 bases, with 15 bases spanning the gap. CDR3 region: CASSAFSLQETQYF. In DNA, the CDR3 is TGTGCCAGCAGCGCCTTCTCCTTGCAGGAGACCCAGTACTTC.

The chain joins TRBV24-1 to TRBJ1-1, with a weak D call TRBD1 (6 bases). Germline CDR1 and CDR2: KGHDR and SFDVKD. The CDR3 sequence is 12 residues long. Deletions cut 7 bases from V and 7 bases from J, with 12 bases between. The DNA for the CDR3 is TGTGCCACCAGGAGGGGGGGGGTTGAAGCTTTCTTT. This codes for CATRRGGVEAFF.

This sequence joins TRBV24-1 and TRBJ2-3; 7 positions match TRBD1. Unmatched junction bases numbered 7, after V lost 4 bases and J lost 4 bases. CDR3 length equals 15 residues. CDR1 is KGHDR, CDR2 SFDVKD, per germline. The CDR3 is CATSEGGYLSDTQYF. In DNA, the CDR3 is TGTGCCACCAGTGAAGGGGGCTATCTCTCAGATACGCAGTATTTT.

The chain couples TRBV4-1 to TRBJ2-2; TRBD2 matches at 14 bases. Trimming at V came to 4 bases and at J to 6 bases, leaving 7 bases not matched to a gene. The CDR3 is 17 residues long. CDR1 and CDR2 from the germline V gene are MGHRA and YSYEKL. The CDR3 protein is CASSPPGLAGEAGELFF. Written as DNA, the CDR3 is TGCGCCAGCAGCCCGCCGGGACTAGCGGGAGAAGCCGGGGAGCTGTTTTTT.

This chain connects TRBV7-8 to TRBJ2-1, with 8 bases that match TRBD2. Losses at the gene ends were 0 bases for V and 5 bases for J; bases not matched to a gene: 3. The CDR3 consists of 15 residues. From germline, CDR1 is SGHVS and CDR2 FQNEAQ. CDR3 coding DNA: TGTGCCAGCAGCTTAGCGGGACTAGGGGACAATGAGCAGTTCTTC. This codes for CASSLAGLGDNEQFF.

This clone showed up just a few times. The chain's CDR3 is CASSPQGRDSPLHF. As DNA, the CDR3 is TGTGCCAGCTCACCACAGGGGAGAGATTCACCCCTCCACTTT. The chain combines TRBV18 with TRBJ1-6; TRBD1 might be the D (5 bases). Germline V gene sequence: CDR1 KGHSH, CDR2 LQKENI. The CDR3 is 14 amino acids. V lost 1 base, J lost 8 bases, and 9 bases lay in between.